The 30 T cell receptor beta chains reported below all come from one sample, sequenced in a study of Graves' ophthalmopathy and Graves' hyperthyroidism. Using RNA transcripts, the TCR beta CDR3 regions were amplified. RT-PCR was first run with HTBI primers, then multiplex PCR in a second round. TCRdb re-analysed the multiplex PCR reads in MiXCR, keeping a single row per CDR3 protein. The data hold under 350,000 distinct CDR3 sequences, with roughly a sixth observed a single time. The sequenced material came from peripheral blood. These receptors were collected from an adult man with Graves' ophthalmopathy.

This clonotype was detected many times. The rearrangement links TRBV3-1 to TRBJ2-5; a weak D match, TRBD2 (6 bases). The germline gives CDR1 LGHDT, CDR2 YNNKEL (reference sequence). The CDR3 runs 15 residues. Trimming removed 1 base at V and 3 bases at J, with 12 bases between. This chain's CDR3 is CASSQGPTGEETQYF. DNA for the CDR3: TGTGCCAGCAGCCAAGGGCCTACGGGGGAAGAGACCCAGTACTTC.

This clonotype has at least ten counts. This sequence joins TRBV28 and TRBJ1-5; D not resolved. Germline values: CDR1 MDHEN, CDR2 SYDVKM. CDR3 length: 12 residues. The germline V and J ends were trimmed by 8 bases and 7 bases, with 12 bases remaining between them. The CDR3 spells CASDPRGQPQHF. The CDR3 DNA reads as TGTGCCAGCGACCCCCGGGGACAGCCCCAGCATTTT.

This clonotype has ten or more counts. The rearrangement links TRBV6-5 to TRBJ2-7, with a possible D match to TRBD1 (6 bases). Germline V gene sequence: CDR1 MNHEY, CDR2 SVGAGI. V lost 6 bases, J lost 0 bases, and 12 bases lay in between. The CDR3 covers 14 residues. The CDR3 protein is CASRRDTLSYEQYF. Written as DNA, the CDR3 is TGTGCCAGCAGAAGGGACACACTCTCCTACGAGCAGTACTTC.

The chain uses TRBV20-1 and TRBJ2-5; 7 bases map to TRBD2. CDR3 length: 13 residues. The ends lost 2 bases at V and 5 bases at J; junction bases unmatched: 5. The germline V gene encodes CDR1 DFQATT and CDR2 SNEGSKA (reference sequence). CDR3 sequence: CSARLAEAETQYF. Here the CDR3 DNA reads TGCAGTGCTAGACTAGCGGAGGCGGAGACCCAGTACTTC.

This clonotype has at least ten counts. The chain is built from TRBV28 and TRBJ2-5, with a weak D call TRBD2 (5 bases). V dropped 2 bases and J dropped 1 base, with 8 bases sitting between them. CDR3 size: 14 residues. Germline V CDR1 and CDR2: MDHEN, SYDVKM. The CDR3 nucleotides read TGTGCCAGCAGTTTACCCGGGATCCAAGAGACCCAGTACTTC. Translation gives CASSLPGIQETQYF.

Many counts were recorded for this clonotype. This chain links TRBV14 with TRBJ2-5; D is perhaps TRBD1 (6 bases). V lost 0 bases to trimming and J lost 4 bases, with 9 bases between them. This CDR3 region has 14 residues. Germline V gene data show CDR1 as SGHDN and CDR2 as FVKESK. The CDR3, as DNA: TGTGCCAGCAGCCAAGACAGGGGAAGAGAGACCCAGTACTTC. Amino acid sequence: CASSQDRGRETQYF.

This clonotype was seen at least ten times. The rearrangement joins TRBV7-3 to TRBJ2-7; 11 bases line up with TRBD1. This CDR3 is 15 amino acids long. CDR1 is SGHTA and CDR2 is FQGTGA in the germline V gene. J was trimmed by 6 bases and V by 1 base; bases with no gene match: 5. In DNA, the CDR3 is TGTGCCAGCAGCTTAAGGGGACAGGGGGGTTCCGAGCAGTACTTC. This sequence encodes CASSLRGQGGSEQYF.

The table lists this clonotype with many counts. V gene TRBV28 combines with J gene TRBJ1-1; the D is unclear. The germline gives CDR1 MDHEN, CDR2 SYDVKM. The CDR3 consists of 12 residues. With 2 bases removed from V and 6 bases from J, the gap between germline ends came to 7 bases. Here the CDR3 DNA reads TGTGCCAGCAGTTTAATCGGAGCTGAAGCTTTCTTT. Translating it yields CASSLIGAEAFF. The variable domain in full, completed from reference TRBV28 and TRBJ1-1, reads DVKVTQSSRYLVKRTGEKVFLECVQDMDHENMFWYRQDPGLGLRLIYFSYDVKMKEKGDIPEGYSVSREKKERFSLILESASTNQTSMYLCASSLIGAEAFFGQGTRLTVV.

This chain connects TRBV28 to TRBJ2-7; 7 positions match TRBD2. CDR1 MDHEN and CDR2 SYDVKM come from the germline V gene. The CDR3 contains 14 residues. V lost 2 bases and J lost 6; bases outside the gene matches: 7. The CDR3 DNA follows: TGTGCCAGCAGTTTAGGGCGGGAGTGGTTCGAGCAGTACTTC. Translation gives CASSLGREWFEQYF.

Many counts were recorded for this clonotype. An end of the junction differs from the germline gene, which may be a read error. The CDR3 coding sequence is TGCGCCAGCAGGGGGCCGGGACAACCGGGCTATGGCCACACCTTC. It encodes CASRGPGQPGYGHTF. The rearrangement links TRBV10-2 to TRBJ1-2; a possible D gene is TRBD1 (6 bases). The CDR3 extends over 15 amino acids. The V gene's germline CDR1 is WSHSY and CDR2 SAAADI.

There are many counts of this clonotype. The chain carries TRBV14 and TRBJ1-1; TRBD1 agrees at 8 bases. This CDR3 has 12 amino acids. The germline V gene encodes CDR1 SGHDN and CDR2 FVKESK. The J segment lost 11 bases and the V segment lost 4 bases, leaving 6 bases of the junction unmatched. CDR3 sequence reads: CASSLDREYAFF. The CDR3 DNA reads TGTGCCAGCAGCCTGGACAGGGAGTACGCTTTCTTT.

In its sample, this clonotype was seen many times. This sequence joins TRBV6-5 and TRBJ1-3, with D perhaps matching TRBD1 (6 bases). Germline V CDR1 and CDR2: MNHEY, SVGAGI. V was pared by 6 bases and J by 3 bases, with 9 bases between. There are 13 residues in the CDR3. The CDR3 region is CASSLDSGNTIYF. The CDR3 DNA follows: TGTGCCAGCAGCCTGGACAGTGGAAACACCATATATTTT.

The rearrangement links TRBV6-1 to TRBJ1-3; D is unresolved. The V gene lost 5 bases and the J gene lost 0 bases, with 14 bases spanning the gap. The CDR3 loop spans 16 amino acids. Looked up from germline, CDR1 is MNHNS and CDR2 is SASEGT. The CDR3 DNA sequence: TGTGCCAGCAGTCGAACGACCGTGGACTCTGGAAACACCATATATTTT. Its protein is CASSRTTVDSGNTIYF.

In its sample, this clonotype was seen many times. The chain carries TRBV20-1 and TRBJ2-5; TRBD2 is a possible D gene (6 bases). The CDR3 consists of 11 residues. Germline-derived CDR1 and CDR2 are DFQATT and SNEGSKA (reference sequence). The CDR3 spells CRCLGGETQYF. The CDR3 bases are TGCAGATGCCTGGGGGGAGAGACCCAGTACTTC.

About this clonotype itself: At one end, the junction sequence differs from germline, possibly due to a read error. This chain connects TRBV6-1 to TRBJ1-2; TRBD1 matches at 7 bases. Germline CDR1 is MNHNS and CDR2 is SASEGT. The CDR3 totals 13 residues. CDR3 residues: CASRVDRAYGYSF. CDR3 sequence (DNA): TGTGCCAGCAGGGTCGACAGGGCTTATGGCTACAGCTTC.

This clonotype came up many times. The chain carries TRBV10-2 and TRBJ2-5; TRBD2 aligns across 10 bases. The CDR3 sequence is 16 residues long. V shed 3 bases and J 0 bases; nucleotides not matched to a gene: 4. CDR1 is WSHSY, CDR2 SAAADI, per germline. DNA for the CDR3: TGCGCCAGCAGTGACAGGGGACTAGCGTACCAAGAGACCCAGTACTTC. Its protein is CASSDRGLAYQETQYF.

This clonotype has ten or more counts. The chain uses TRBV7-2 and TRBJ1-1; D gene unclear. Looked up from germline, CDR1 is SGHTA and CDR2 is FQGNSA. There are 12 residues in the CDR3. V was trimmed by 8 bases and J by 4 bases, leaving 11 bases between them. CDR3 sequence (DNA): TGTGCCAGCTCCGCCATGGGCACTGAAGCTTTCTTT. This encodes CASSAMGTEAFF.

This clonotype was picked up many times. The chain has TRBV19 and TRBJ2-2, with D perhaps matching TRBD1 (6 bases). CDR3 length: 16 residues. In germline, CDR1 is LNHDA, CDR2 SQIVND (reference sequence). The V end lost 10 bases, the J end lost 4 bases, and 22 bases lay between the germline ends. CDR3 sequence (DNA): TGTGCCACCAGTTCCCCGGGCAGGGGTGGCACCGGGGAGCTGTTTTTT. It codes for CATSSPGRGGTGELFF.

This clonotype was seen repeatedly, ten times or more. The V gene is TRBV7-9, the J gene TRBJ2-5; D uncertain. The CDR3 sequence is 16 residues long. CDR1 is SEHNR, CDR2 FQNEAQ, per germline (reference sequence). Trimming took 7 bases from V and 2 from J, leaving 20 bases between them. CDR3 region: CASNSDGTGTQETQYF. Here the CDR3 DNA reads TGTGCCAGCAACTCGGACGGAACGGGCACACAAGAGACCCAGTACTTC.

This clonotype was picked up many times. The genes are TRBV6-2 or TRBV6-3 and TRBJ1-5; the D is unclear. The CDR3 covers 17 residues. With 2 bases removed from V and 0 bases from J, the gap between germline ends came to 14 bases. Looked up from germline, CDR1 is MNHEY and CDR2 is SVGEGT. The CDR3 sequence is CASSYQATLVSNQPQHF. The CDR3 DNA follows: TGTGCCAGCAGTTACCAGGCGACACTTGTTAGCAATCAGCCCCAGCATTTT.

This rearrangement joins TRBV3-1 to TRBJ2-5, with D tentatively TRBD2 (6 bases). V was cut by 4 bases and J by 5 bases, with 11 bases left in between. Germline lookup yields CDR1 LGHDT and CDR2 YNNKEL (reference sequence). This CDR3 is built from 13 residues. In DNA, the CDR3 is TGTGCCAGCAGCCCTGGGAGGTGGGAGACCCAGTACTTC. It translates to CASSPGRWETQYF.

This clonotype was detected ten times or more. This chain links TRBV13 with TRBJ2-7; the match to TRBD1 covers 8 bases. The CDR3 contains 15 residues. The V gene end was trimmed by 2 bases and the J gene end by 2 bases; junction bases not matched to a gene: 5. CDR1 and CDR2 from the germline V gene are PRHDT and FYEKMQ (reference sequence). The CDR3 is CASSLMDRDAYEQYF. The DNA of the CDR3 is TGTGCCAGCAGCTTAATGGACAGGGACGCCTACGAGCAGTACTTC.

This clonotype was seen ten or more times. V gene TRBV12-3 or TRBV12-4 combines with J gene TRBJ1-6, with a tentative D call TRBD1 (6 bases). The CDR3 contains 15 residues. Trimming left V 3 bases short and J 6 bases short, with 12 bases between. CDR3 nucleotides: TGTGCCAGCAGTTTCTGGCAGGGGTCTAATTCACCCCTCCACTTT. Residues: CASSFWQGSNSPLHF.

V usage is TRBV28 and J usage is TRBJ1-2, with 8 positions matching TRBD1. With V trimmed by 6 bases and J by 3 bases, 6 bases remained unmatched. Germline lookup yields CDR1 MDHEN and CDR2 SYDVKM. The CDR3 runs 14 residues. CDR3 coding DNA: TGTGCCAGCAGAACCACAGGGGGTGACTATGGCTACACCTTC. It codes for CASRTTGGDYGYTF.

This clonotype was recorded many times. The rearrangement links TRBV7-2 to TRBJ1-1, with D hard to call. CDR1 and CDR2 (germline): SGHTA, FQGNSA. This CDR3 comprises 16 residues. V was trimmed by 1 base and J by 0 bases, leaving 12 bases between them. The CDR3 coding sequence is TGTGCCAGCAGCTTAGGCTCTTTCAGGATGAACACTGAAGCTTTCTTT. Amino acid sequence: CASSLGSFRMNTEAFF.

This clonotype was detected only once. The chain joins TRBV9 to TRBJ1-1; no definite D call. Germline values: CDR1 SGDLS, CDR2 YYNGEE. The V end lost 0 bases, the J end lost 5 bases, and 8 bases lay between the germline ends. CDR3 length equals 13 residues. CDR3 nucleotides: TGTGCCAGCAGCGTAGACTTGTGGACTGAAGCTTTCTTT. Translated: CASSVDLWTEAFF.

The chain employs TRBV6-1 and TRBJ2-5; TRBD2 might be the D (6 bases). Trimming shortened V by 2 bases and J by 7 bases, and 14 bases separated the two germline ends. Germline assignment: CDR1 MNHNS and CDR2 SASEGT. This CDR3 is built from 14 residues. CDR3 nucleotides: TGTGCCAGCAGTGAACGACTAGTTTTAAGGACCCAGTACTTC. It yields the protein CASSERLVLRTQYF.

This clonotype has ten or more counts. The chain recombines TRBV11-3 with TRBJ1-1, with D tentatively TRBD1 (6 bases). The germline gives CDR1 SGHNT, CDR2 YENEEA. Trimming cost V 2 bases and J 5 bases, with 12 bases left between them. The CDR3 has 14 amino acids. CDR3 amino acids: CASSLIGGRTEAFF. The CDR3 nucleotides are TGTGCCAGCAGCTTAATTGGGGGCCGAACTGAAGCTTTCTTT.

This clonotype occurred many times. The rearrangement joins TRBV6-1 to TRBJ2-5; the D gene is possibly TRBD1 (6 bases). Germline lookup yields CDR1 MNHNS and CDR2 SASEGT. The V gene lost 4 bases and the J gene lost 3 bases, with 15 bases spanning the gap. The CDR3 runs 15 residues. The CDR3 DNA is TGTGCCAGCAGTGGGGTTGGGACACTAGAAGAGACCCAGTACTTC. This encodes CASSGVGTLEETQYF.

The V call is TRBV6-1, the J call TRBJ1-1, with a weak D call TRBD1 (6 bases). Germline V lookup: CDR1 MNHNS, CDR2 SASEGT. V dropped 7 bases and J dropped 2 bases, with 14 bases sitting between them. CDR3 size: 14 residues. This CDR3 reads CASMAEGHNTEAFF. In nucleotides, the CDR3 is TGTGCCAGCATGGCAGAGGGACATAACACTGAAGCTTTCTTT.